This T cell receptor (beta chain) was documented in a study of blood T cell repertoires in COVID-19. On the study more broadly: Sites in the United States, Italy and Spain provided acute and convalescent COVID-19 samples. T cells, B-cell-depleted T cells, or PBMCs supplied cDNA or gDNA.

As handled by the study authors: Using reference gene primer amplification, nucleated cell counts were estimated. The method was immunoSEQ multiplex PCR; TCRdb's version includes in-frame clones alone and lacks a portion of them. V and J calls and clone size come straight from that table; D and trimming were deduced from the DNA. In the table there are 65,000 to 80,000 clones, approximately 90% of which are singletons. The TCR sequence derives from a man in his 70s with active or convalescent COVID-19. Sequences were obtained from peripheral blood.

CDR3 sequence: CASSSGTGWTEAFF. CDR3 in DNA: TGCGCCAGCAGTTCCGGGACAGGGTGGACTGAAGCTTTCTTT. The rearrangement joins TRBV5-1 to TRBJ1-1; 9 positions agree with TRBD1. CDR3 length equals 14 residues. Germline V gene data show CDR1 as SGHRS and CDR2 as YFSETQ. V lost 5 bases, J lost 5 bases, and 7 bases stayed unmatched. Looking up the rest from reference TRBV5-1 and TRBJ1-1 gives the full variable domain: KAGVTQTPRYLIKTRGQQVTLSCSPISGHRSVSWYQQTPGQGLQFLFEYFSETQRNKGNFPGRFSGRQFSNSRSEMNVSTLELGDSALYLCASSSGTGWTEAFFGQGTRLTVV.